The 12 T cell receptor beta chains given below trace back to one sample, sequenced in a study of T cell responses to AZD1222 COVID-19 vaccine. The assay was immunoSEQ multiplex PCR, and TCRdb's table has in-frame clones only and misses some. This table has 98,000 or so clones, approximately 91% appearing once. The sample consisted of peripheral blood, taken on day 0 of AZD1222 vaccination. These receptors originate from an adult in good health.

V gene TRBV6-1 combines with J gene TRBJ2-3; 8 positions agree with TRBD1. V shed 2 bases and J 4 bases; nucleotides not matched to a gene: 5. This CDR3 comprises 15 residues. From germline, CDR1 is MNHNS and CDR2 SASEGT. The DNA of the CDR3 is TGTGCCAGCAGTGAACGACCAGGGGGCTCAGATACGCAGTATTTT. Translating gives CASSERPGGSDTQYF.

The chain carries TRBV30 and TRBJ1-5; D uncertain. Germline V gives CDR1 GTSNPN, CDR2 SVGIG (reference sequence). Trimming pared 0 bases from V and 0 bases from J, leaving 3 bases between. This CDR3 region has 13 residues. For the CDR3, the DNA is TGTGCCTGGAGTGTTTTTAGCAATCAGCCCCAGCATTTT. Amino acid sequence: CAWSVFSNQPQHF.

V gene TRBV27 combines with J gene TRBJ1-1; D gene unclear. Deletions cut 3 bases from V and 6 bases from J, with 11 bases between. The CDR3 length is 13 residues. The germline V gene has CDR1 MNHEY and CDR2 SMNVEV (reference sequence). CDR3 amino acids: CASSFSFQSEAFF. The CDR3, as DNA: TGTGCCAGCAGTTTTAGTTTTCAATCTGAAGCTTTCTTT.

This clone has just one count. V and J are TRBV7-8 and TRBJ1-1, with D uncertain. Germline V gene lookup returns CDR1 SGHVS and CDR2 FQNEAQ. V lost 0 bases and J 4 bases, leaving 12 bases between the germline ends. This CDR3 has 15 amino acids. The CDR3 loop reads CASSLAVLTGTEAFF. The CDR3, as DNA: TGTGCCAGCAGCTTAGCTGTTCTTACGGGCACTGAAGCTTTCTTT.

The CDR3 protein is CASSPPGNSYEQYF. CDR3 in DNA: TGTGCCAGCTCACCACCTGGGAACTCCTACGAGCAGTACTTC. The V gene is TRBV18, the J gene TRBJ2-7; no firm D call. Germline V CDR1 and CDR2: KGHSH, LQKENI. V was trimmed by 0 bases and J by 0 bases, leaving 6 bases between them. This CDR3 region has 14 residues.

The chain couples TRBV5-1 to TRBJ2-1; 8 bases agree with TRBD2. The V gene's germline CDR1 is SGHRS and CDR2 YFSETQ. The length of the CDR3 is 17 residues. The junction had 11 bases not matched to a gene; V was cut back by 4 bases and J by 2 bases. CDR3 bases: TGCGCCAGCAGCCTCGGGACTAGTGGGGGGGCCTACAATGAGCAGTTCTTC. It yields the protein CASSLGTSGGAYNEQFF.

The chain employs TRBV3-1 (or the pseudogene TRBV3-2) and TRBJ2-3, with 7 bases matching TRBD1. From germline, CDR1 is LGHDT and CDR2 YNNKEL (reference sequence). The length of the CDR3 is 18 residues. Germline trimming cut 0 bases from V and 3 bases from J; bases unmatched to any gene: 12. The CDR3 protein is CASSQEGADRDRTDTQYF. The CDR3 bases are TGTGCCAGCAGCCAAGAGGGGGCAGACAGGGATCGAACAGATACGCAGTATTTT.

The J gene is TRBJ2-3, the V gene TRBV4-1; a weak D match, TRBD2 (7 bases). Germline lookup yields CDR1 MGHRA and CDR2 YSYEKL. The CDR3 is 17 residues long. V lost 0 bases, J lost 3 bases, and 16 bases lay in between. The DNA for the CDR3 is TGCGCCAGCAGCCAAGATTCTGGGGGGGGCCCAACAGATACGCAGTATTTT. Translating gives CASSQDSGGGPTDTQYF.

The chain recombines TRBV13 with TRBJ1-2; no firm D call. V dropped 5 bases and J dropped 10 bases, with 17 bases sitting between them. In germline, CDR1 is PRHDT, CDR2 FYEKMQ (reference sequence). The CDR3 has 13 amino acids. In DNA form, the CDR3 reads TGTGCCAGCAGCCCGACCCCGAAAAATCCCTACACCTTC. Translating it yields CASSPTPKNPYTF.

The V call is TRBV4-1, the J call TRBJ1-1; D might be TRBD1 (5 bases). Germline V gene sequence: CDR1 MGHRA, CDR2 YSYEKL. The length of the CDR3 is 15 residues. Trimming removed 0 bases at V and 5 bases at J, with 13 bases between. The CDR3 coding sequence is TGCGCCAGCAGCCAAGATGTCACCCGGGGGACTGAAGCTTTCTTT. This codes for CASSQDVTRGTEAFF.

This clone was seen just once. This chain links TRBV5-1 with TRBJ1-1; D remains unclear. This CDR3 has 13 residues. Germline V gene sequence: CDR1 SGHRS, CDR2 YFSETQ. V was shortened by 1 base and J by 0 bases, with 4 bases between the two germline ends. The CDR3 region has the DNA TGCGCCAGCAGCTTGAGGTTGAACACTGAAGCTTTCTTT. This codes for CASSLRLNTEAFF.

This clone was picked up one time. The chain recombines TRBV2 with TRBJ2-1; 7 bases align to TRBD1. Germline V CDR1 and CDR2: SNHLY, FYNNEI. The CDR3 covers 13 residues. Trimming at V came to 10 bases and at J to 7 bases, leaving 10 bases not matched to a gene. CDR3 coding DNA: TGTGCCACCTTTAGACAGGGCGAAAATGAGCAGTTCTTC. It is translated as CATFRQGENEQFF.